What follows describes a single T cell receptor (beta chain). Germline CDR1 reads DFQATT; CDR2 reads SNEGSKA (reference sequence). This CDR3 has 14 residues. V lost 4 bases, J lost 7 bases, and 16 bases lay in between. This entry is derived from a study of blood T cells in healthy people across ages. Primed by a sample-barcoded 5' primer and a J-beta primer mix, a second PCR proceeded for about 6 to 12 cycles. MiXCR, run by TCRdb on the 5' RACE reads, gives a single entry per CDR3 protein. This sample has more than 550,000 distinct CDR3 sequences, with 22% found just once. Sequenced: blood. The chain links TRBV20-1 to TRBJ2-2; tentatively, D is TRBD2 (5 bases). The sequence was obtained from a man between 65 and 80 years old in good health. CDR3: CSATRAGAGGELFF. The CDR3 nucleotides read TGCAGTGCTACCCGGGCTGGCGCGGGCGGGGAGCTGTTTTTT.